This T cell receptor beta chain was recorded in a study of PD-1 blockade in classical Hodgkin lymphoma. The protocol was immunoSEQ multiplex PCR, while the TCRdb copy is restricted to in-frame clones and leaves out a portion. The table includes some 65,000 clones, roughly two thirds detected once. The study's findings and limits: Lower baseline TCR diversity marked trial partial responders and progressors. Newly diagnosed patients had baseline TCR diversity that was reportedly lower than that of healthy donors.

Relapse after autologous stem cell transplantation occurred in every patient, and brentuximab vedotin exposure varied. Complete response, partial response or progressive disease constituted the best responses recorded. The ends were cut back, 2 bases at V and 5 bases at J, with 9 bases in the middle. CDR1 SQVTM and CDR2 ANQGSEA come from the germline V gene. There are 13 residues in the CDR3. In its sample, this clone was seen a few times. Antigen specificity is unknown. The chain employs TRBV29-1 and TRBJ2-2, with D unresolved. Source: peripheral blood mononuclear cells (PBMCs), taken before the second cycle of nivolumab. This clonotype originated in a human donor with classical Hodgkin lymphoma. This CDR3 is CSVEKMGTGELFF. The CDR3, as DNA: TGCAGCGTTGAAAAGATGGGTACCGGGGAGCTGTTTTTT.